What follows describes a single T cell receptor beta chain. What it recognizes is unknown. The data were obtained in a study of identical twins. The CDR3 sequence is 16 residues long. V lost 0 bases to trimming and J lost 2 bases; unmatched junction nucleotides: 4. Germline CDR1 reads DFQATT; CDR2 reads SNEGSKA (reference sequence). TCRdb redid the calling of the 5' RACE reads with MiXCR, one entry per CDR3 protein. The sample has roughly 260,000 distinct CDR3 sequences; around 7.6% are singletons. Points from the study as a whole: There is a chance that invariant MAIT and iNKT cells partially muddied zero-insertion analyses.

These data were likewise used in another study, on yellow fever vaccine responses in identical twins. That source notes: Twin vaccine T cell responses reportedly seemed partly convergent, partly personalized.

The sample consisted of CD8+ T cells sorted from blood. This rearrangement joins TRBV20-1 to TRBJ2-7; the match to TRBD2 covers 13 bases. The sequence was obtained from a woman under 30 in good health. As DNA, the CDR3 is TGCAGTGCTAGAGATGCCGGACTAGCGGGAGCCTACGAGCAGTACTTC. Translation: CSARDAGLAGAYEQYF.